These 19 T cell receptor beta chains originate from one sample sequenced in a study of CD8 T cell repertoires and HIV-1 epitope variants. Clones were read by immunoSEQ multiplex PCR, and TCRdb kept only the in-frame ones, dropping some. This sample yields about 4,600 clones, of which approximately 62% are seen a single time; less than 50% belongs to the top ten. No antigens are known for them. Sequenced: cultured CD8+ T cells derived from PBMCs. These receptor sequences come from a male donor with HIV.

The CDR3, as DNA: TGTGCCAGCAGTTTTTCCATTAAGGGTACTCAGTTCTTC. Translation: CASSFSIKGTQFF. V is TRBV27 and J is TRBJ2-1; no firm D call. Trimming stripped 3 bases from V and 13 bases from J, with 16 bases between. The CDR3 totals 13 residues. Germline CDR1 reads MNHEY; CDR2 reads SMNVEV (reference sequence).

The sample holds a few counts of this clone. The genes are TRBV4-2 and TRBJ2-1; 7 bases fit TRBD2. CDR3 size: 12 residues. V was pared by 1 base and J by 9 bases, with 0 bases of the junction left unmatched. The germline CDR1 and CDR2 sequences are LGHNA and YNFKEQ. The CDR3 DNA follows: TGTGCCAGCAGCCAAGCGGGGGGTGAGCAGTTCTTC. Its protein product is CASSQAGGEQFF.

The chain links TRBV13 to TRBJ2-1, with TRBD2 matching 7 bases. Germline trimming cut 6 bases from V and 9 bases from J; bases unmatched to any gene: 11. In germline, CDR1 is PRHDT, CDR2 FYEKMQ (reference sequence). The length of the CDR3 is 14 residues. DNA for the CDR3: TGTGCCAGCAGGTCCCGGGGGGACCGGGGTGAGCAGTTCTTC. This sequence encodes CASRSRGDRGEQFF.

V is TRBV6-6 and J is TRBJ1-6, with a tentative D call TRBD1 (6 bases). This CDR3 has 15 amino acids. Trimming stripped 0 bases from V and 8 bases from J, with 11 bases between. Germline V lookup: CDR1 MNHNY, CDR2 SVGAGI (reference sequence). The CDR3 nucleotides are TGTGCCAGCAGTTACTCGTGGGACAAAGATTCACCCCTCCACTTT. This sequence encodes CASSYSWDKDSPLHF.

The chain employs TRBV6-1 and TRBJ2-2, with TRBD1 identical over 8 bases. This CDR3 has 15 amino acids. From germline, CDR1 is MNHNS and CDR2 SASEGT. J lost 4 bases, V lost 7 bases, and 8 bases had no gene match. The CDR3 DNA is TGTGCCAGCATATTAGGACAGGGTGTCACCGGGGAGCTGTTTTTT. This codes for CASILGQGVTGELFF.

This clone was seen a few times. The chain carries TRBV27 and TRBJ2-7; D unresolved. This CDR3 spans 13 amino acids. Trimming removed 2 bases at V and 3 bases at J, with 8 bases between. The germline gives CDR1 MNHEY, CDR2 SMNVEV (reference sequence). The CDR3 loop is CASSLRALYEQYF. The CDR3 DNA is TGTGCCAGCAGTTTACGGGCCCTCTACGAGCAGTACTTC.

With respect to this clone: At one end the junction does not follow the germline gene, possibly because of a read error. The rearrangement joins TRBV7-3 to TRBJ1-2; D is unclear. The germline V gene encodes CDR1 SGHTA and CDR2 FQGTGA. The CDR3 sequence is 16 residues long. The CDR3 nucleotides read TGCGCCAGCAGCCAAGATCCCCCAGACTTGGACTATGGCTACACCTTC. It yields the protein CASSQDPPDLDYGYTF.

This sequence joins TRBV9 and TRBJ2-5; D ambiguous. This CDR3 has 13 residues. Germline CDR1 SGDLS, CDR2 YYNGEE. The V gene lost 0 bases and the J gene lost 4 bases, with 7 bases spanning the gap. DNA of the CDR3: TGTGCCAGCAGCGTAGGGGAAGGAGAGACCCAGTACTTC. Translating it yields CASSVGEGETQYF.

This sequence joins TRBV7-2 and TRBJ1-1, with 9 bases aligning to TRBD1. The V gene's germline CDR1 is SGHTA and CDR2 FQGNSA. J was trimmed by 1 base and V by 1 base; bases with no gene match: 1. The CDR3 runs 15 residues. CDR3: CASSLGGQGNTEAFF. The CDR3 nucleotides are TGTGCCAGCAGCTTAGGGGGACAGGGGAACACTGAAGCTTTCTTT.

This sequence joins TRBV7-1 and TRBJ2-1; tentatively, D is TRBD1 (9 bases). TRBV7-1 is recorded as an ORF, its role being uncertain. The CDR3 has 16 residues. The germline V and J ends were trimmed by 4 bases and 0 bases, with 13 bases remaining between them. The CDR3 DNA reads TGTGCCAGCAGCTTAGCGGGACAGGGCTCCTACAATGAGCAGTTCTTC. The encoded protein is CASSLAGQGSYNEQFF.

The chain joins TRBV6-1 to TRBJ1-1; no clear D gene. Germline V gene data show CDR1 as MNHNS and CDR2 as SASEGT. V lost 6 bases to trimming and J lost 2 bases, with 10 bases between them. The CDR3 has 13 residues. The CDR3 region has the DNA TGTGCCAGCAGGGCCGGGAAAAACACTGAAGCTTTCTTT. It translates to CASRAGKNTEAFF.

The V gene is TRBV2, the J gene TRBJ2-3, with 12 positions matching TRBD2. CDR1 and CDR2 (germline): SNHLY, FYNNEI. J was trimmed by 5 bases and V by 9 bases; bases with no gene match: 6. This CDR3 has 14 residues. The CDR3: CARSSGRAGDTQYF. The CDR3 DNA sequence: TGTGCCAGGTCTAGCGGGAGGGCCGGAGATACGCAGTATTTT.

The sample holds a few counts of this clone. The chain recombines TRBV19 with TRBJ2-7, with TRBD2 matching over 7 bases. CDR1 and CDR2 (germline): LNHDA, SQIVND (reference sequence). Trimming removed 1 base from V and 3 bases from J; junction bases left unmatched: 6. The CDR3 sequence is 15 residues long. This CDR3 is CASSIVPSGDYEQYF. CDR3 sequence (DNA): TGTGCCAGTAGTATAGTCCCTAGCGGTGACTACGAGCAGTACTTC.

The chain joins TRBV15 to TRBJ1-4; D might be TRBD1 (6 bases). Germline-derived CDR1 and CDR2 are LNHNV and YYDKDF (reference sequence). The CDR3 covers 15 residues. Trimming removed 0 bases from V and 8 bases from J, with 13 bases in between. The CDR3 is CATSRDETGGEKLFF. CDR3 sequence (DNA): TGTGCCACCAGCAGAGATGAGACAGGAGGGGAAAAACTGTTTTTT.

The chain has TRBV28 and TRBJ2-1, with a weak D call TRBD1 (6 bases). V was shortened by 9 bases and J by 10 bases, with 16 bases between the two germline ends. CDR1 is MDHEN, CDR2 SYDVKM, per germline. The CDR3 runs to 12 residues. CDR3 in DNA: TGTGCCAGTCGCTGGGCTCAGGGGGAGCAGTTCTTC. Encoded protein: CASRWAQGEQFF.

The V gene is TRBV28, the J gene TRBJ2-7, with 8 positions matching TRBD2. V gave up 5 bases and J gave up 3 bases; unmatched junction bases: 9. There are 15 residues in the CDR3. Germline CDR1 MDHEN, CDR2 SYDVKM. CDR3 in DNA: TGTGCCAGCAGTCCGCATCCGGGAGGGATCTACGAGCAGTACTTC. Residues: CASSPHPGGIYEQYF. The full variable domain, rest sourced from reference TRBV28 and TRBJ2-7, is DVKVTQSSRYLVKRTGEKVFLECVQDMDHENMFWYRQDPGLGLRLIYFSYDVKMKEKGDIPEGYSVSREKKERFSLILESASTNQTSMYLCASSPHPGGIYEQYFGPGTRLTVT.

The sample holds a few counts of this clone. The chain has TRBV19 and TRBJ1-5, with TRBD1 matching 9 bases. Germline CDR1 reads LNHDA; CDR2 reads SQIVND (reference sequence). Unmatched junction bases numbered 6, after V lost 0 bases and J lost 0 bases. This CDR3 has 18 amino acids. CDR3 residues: CASSIDQRQGDSNQPQHF. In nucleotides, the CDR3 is TGTGCCAGTAGTATAGATCAGAGACAGGGGGATAGCAATCAGCCCCAGCATTTT.

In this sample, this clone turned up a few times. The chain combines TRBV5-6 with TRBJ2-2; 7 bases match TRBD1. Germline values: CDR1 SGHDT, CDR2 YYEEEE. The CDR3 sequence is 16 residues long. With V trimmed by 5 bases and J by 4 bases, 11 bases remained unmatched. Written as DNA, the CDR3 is TGTGCCAGCAGACTAGAACTACAGGGGACCACCGGGGAGCTGTTTTTT. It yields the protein CASRLELQGTTGELFF.

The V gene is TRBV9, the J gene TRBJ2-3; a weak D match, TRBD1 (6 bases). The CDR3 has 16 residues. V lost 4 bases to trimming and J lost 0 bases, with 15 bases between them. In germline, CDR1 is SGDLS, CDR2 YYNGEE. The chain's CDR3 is CASSPIVTGSTDTQYF. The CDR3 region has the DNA TGTGCCAGCAGCCCGATCGTGACAGGAAGCACAGATACGCAGTATTTT.